The T cell receptor beta chain under discussion was sequenced for a study of blood T cell repertoires in COVID-19. Whole-study context: PBMCs, B-cell-depleted T cells, or T cells provided the cDNA or gDNA that made up the material.

The V end was cut by 2 bases, the J end by 8 bases, with 15 bases between. The germline gives CDR1 MNHNS, CDR2 SASEGT. This CDR3 has 14 amino acids. Profiled with immunoSEQ multiplex PCR; TCRdb holds only in-frame clones, not every one. The data contain 200,000 to 250,000 clones, more than 70% of them singletons. The source of this sequence is a woman aged 80 or over with acute or convalescent COVID-19. The chain uses TRBV6-1 and TRBJ1-2; D remains unclear. Material: peripheral blood. In DNA form, the CDR3 reads TGTGCCAGCAGTGAAACGGTCCGAATGTGGGGCTACACCTTC. Amino acids: CASSETVRMWGYTF.